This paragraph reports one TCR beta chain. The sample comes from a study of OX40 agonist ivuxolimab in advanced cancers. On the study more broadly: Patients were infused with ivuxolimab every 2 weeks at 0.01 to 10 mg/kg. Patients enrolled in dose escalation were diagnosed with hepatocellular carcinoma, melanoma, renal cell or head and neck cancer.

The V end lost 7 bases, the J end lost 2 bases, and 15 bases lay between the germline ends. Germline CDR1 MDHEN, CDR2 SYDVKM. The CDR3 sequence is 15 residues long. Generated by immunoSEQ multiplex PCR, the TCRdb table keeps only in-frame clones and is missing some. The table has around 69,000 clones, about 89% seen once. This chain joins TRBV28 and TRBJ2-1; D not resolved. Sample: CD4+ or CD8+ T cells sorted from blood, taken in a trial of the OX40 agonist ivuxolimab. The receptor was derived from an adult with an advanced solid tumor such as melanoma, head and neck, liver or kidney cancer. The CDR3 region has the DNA TGTGCCAGCAATTTGACACCGGTTGCCTACAATGAGCAGTTCTTC. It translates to CASNLTPVAYNEQFF. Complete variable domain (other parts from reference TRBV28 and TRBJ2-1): DVKVTQSSRYLVKRTGEKVFLECVQDMDHENMFWYRQDPGLGLRLIYFSYDVKMKEKGDIPEGYSVSREKKERFSLILESASTNQTSMYLCASNLTPVAYNEQFFGPGTRLTVL.